The clone carrying this T cell receptor beta chain was seen only a few times. Its antigen is not known. This sample stems from a study of Graves' ophthalmopathy and Graves' hyperthyroidism. Study conclusions and caveats: Also, most clonotypes expanded in the thyroid above 0.001 frequency appeared in blood.

Exclusion covered patients with other autoimmune diseases or uncontrolled infections (as well as pregnancy or lactation). Orbital computed tomography and thyroid ultrasound, along with TRAb, serum thyroxine and clinical symptoms, underpinned diagnosis. The sequenced template was RNA, covering the TCR beta CDR3 region. HTBI primers primed a first-round RT-PCR, and a second-round multiplex PCR followed. TCRdb ran MiXCR on the multiplex PCR reads and lists one entry per CDR3 protein. The table includes 450,000 or so distinct CDR3 sequences, under 15% detected once. CDR3 length equals 11 residues. Germline V lookup: CDR1 SQVTM, CDR2 ANQGSEA. V gave up 4 bases and J gave up 5 bases, with 9 bases separating them.

The sample consisted of blood. V is TRBV29-1 and J is TRBJ2-7; D is unresolved. The TCR sequence derives from a woman under 40 with Graves' ophthalmopathy. CDR3 nucleotide sequence: TGCAGCGTTGGAACTATTAACGAGCAGTACTTC. Its protein product is CSVGTINEQYF.